This T cell receptor beta chain was sequenced in a study of shared clonotypes between healthy human individuals. Study at large: CD4 naive and memory got three plates each, CD8 naive two, CD8 memory one.

On this clone itself: The antigen is not known.

Study results and caveats: In having few donors, the study represented limited genetic and exposure-history diversity. Four donors showed sharing of 4.5% to 6% of naive CD4 clonotypes. Despite large depth, sorted-subset datasets appeared incompletely sequenced.

This CDR3 spans 17 amino acids. The V gene end was trimmed by 4 bases and the J gene end by 0 bases; junction bases not matched to a gene: 2. Germline V lookup: CDR1 KGHSH, CDR2 LQKENI. Sequencing was performed with immunoSEQ multiplex PCR; in TCRdb, only in-frame clones are kept and a portion is missing. The repertoire holds roughly 2.6 million clones, approximately 92% seen once, with around 0.14% in the top ten. Sequencing used naive CD4+ T cells sorted from blood. Subset here: CD45RA+ positively selected. The chain combines TRBV18 with TRBJ2-4; 14 bases are a match to TRBD2. This receptor was obtained from a man between 18 and 29 years old in good health. CDR3 nucleotides: TGTGCCAGCTCACGGACTAGCGGGGGGCTAGCCAAAAACATTCAGTACTTC. The encoded protein is CASSRTSGGLAKNIQYF.